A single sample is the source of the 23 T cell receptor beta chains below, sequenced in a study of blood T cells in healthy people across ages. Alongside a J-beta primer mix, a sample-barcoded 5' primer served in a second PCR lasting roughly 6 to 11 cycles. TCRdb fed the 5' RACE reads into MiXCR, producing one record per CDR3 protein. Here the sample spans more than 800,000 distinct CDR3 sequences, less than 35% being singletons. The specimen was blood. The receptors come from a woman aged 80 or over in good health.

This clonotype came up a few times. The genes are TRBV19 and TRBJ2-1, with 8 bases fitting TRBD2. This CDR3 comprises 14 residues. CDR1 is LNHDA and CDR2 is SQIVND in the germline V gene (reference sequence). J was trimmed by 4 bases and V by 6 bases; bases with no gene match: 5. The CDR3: CASRASGGYNEQFF. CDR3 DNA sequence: TGTGCCAGTAGAGCGAGCGGGGGTTACAATGAGCAGTTCTTC.

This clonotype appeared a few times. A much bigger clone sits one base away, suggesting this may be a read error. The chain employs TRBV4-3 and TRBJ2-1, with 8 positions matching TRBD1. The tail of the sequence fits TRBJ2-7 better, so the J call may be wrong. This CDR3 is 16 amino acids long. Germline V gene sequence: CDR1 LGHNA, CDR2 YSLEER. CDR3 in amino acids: CASSPGQGASYNEQYF. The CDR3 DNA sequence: TGCGCCAGCAGCCCAGGGCAGGGGGCCTCCTACAATGAGCAGTACTTC.

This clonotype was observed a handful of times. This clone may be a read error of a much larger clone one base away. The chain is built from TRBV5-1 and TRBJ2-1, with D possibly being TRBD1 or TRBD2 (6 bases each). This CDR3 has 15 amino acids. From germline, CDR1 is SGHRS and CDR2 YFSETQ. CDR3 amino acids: CASSSRGASYNGQFF. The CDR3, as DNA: TGCGCCAGCAGCTCAAGGGGGGCAAGCTACAATGGGCAGTTCTTC.

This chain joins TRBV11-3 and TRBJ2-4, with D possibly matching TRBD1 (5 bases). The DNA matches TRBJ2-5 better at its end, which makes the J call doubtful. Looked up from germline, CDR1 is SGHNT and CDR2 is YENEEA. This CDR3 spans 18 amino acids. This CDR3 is CASSPHLWTISDQETQYF. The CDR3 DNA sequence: TGTGCCAGCAGCCCGCACCTCTGGACAATTTCAGACCAAGAGACCCAGTACTTC.

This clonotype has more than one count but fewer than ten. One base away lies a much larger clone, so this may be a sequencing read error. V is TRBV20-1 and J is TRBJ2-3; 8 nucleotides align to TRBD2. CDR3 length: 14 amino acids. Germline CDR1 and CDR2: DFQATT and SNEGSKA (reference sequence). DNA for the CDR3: TGCAGTGCTAGTCGGGCGGGGGGCACAGGTACGCAGTATTTT. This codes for CSASRAGGTGTQYF.

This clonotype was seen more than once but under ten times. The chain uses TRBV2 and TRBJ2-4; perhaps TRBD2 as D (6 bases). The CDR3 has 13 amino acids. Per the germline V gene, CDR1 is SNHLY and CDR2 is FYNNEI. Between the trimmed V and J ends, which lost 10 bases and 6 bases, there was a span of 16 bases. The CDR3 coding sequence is TGTGCCACTCACTGGGGGGTTGGAAACATTCAGTACTTC. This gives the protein CATHWGVGNIQYF.

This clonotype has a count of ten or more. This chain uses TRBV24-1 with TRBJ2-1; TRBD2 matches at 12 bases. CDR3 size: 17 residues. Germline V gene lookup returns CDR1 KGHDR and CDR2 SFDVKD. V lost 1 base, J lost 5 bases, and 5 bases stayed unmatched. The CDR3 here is CATSDFPSGGANNEQFF. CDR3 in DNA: TGTGCCACCAGTGATTTCCCTAGCGGGGGGGCTAACAATGAGCAGTTCTTC.

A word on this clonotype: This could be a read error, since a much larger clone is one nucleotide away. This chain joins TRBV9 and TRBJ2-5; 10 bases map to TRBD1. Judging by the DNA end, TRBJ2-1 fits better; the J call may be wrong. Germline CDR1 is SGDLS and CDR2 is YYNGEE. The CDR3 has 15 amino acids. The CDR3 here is CASSKGQGYQETQFF. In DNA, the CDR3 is TGTGCCAGCAGCAAGGGACAGGGGTACCAAGAGACCCAGTTCTTC.

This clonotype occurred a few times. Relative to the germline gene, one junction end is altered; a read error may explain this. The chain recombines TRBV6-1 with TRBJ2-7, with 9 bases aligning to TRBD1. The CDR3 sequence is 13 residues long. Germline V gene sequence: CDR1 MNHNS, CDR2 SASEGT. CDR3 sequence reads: CASGYRGRYGQYF. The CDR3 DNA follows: TGTGCCAGCGGATACAGGGGGCGCTACGGGCAGTACTTC.

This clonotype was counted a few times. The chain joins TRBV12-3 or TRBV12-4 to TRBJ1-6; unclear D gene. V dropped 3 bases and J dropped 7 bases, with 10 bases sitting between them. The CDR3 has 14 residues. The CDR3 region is CASSLNGLNSPLHF. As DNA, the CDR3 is TGTGCCAGCAGTTTGAATGGGTTAAATTCACCCCTCCACTTT.

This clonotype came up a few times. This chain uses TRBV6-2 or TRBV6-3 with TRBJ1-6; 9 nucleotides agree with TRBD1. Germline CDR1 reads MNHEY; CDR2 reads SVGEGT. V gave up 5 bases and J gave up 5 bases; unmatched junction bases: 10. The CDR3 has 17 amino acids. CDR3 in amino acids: CASSPSTGGTNNSPLHF. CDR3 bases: TGTGCCAGCAGTCCATCCACAGGGGGCACAAATAATTCACCCCTCCACTTT.

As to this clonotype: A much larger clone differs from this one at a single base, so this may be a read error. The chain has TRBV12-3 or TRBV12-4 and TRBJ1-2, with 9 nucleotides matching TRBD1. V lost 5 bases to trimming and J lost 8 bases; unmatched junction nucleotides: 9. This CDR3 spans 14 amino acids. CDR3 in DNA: TGTGCCAGCAGTCCCCAACAGGGGGCCGGCGGCTACACCTTC. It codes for CASSPQQGAGGYTF.

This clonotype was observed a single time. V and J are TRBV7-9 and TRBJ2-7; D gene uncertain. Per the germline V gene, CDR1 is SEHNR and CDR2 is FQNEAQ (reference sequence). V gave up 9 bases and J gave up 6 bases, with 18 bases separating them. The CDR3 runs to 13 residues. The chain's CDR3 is CASKTALGGEQYF. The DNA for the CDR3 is TGTGCCAGTAAAACAGCGTTGGGCGGCGAGCAGTACTTC. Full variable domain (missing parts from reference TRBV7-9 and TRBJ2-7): DTGVSQNPRHKITKRGQNVTFRCDPISEHNRLYWYRQTLGQGPEFLTYFQNEAQLEKSRLLSDRFSAERPKGSFSTLEIQRTEQGDSAMYLCASKTALGGEQYFGPGTRLTVT.

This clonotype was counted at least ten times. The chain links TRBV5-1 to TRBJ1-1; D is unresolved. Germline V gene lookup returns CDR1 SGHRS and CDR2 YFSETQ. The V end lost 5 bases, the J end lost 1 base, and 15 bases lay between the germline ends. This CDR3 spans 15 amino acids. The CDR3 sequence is CASSYEGRANTEAFF. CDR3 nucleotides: TGCGCCAGCAGTTATGAGGGCCGGGCGAACACTGAAGCTTTCTTT.

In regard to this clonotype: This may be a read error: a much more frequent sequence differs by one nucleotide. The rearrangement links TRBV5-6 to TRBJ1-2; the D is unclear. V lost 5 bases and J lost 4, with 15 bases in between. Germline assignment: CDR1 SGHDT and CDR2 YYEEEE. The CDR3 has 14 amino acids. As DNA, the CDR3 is TGTGCCAGCAGGCCCAACAACGCGGGCTATGGCTACACCTTC. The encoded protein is CASRPNNAGYGYTF.

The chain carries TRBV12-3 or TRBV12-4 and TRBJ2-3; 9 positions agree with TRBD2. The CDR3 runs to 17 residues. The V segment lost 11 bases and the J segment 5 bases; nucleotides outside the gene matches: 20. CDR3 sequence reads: CASAHTSLAGRIDTQYF. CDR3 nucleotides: TGTGCCTCCGCCCACACCTCCCTAGCGGGACGGATAGATACGCAGTATTTT.

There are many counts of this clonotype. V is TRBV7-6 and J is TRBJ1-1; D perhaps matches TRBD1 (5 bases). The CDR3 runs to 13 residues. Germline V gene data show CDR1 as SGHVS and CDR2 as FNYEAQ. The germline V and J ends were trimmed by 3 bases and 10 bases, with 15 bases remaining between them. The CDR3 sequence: CASSFDSLLGAFF. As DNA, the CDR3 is TGTGCCAGCAGCTTTGACAGTTTATTGGGAGCTTTCTTT.

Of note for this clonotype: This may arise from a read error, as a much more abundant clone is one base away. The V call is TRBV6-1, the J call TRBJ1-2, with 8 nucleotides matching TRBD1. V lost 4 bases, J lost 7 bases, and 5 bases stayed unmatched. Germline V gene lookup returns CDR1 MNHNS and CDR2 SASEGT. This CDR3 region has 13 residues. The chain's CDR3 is CASSASTGVGYTF. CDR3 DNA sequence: TGTGCCAGCAGTGCCTCGACAGGGGTTGGCTACACCTTC.

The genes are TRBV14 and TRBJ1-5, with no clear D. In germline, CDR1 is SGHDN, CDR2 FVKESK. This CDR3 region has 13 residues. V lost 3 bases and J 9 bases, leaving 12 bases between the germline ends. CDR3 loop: CASSQGSLTPQHF. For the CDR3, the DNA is TGTGCCAGCAGCCAGGGTAGTCTTACGCCCCAGCATTTT.

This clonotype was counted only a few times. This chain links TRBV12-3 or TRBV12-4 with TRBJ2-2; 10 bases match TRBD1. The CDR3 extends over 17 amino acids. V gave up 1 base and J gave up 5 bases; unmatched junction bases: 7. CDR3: CASSLGRDRGSTGELFF. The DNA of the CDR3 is TGTGCCAGCAGTTTAGGCAGGGACAGGGGAAGTACCGGGGAGCTGTTTTTT.

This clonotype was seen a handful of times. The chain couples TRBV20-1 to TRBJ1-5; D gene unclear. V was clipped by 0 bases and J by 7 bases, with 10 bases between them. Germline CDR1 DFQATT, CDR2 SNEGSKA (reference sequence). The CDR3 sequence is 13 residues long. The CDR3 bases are TGCAGTGCTAGAGATTCCCCCAGGCAGCCCCAGCATTTT. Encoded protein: CSARDSPRQPQHF.

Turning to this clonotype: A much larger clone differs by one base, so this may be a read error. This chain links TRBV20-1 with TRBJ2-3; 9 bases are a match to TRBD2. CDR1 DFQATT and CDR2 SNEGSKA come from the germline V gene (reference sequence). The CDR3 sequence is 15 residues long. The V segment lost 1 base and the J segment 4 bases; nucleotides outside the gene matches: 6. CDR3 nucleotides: TGCAGTGCTAGAGTTGGCGGGGGGGCCGCAGATACGCAGTATTTT. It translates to CSARVGGGAADTQYF.

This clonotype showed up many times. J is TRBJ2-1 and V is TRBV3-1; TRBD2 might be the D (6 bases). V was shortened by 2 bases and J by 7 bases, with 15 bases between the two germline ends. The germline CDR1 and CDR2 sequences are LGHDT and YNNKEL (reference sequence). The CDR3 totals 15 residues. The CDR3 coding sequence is TGTGCCAGCAGCCAACTCGTAGGGACTCCAAATGAGCAGTTCTTC. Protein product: CASSQLVGTPNEQFF.